The rows below give T cell receptor beta chains drawn from one sample of a study of OX40 agonist ivuxolimab in advanced cancers. Sequencing was performed with immunoSEQ multiplex PCR; in TCRdb, only in-frame clones are kept and a portion is missing. Found here are about 96,000 clones, under 90% of them singletons; the top ten hold 5.8%. The material was CD4+ or CD8+ T cells sorted from blood, obtained in a trial of the OX40 agonist ivuxolimab. All receptors come from an adult with an advanced solid tumor such as melanoma, head and neck, liver or kidney cancer. The CDR3 runs from the conserved cysteine through the conserved F or W. Each record gives: V gene, D gene, clone size, J gene, CDR3 protein, CDR3 DNA. A D gene is named only where the DNA matches it firmly. Rows give clone size only sometimes, using once, few, many, or a class for an expanded clone.

v_gene: TRBV10-3; d_gene: -; abundance: -; j_gene: TRBJ1-3; CDR3aa: CAIRGTSKDGSGNTIYF; CDR3nt: TGTGCCATCAGGGGGACATCAAAAGACGGTTCTGGAAACACCATATATTTT
v_gene: TRBV2; d_gene: TRBD1; abundance: -; j_gene: TRBJ2-2; CDR3aa: CASSEWTGALTGELFF; CDR3nt: TGTGCCAGCAGTGAGTGGACAGGGGCCCTCACCGGGGAGCTGTTTTTT
v_gene: TRBV27; d_gene: TRBD2; abundance: -; j_gene: TRBJ2-1; CDR3aa: CASGGTSGGLEQFF; CDR3nt: TGTGCCAGCGGGGGGACTAGCGGGGGGCTTGAGCAGTTCTTC
v_gene: TRBV10-1; d_gene: -; abundance: -; j_gene: TRBJ1-2; CDR3aa: CASSQTRGGGYTF; CDR3nt: TGCGCCAGCAGTCAAACAAGGGGCGGTGGCTACACCTTC
v_gene: TRBV10-3; d_gene: -; abundance: -; j_gene: TRBJ2-1; CDR3aa: CAISEFRPGGYNEQFF; CDR3nt: TGTGCCATCAGTGAGTTCAGGCCCGGAGGCTACAATGAGCAGTTCTTC
v_gene: TRBV9; d_gene: -; abundance: -; j_gene: TRBJ2-7; CDR3aa: CASSVRDGGNEQYF; CDR3nt: TGTGCCAGCAGCGTCCGGGACGGTGGGAACGAGCAGTACTTC
v_gene: TRBV18; d_gene: -; abundance: -; j_gene: TRBJ1-5; CDR3aa: CASSPEGASNQPQHF; CDR3nt: TGTGCCAGCTCACCAGAAGGGGCGAGCAATCAGCCCCAGCATTTT
v_gene: TRBV19; d_gene: TRBD2; abundance: -; j_gene: TRBJ2-7; CDR3aa: CASSITSGPTYEQYF; CDR3nt: TGTGCCAGTAGTATAACTAGCGGGCCTACCTACGAGCAGTACTTC
v_gene: TRBV6-5; d_gene: -; abundance: -; j_gene: TRBJ2-7; CDR3aa: CASSHYSGDEQYF; CDR3nt: TGTGCCAGCAGTCATTACTCTGGGGACGAGCAGTACTTC
v_gene: TRBV7-2; d_gene: -; abundance: -; j_gene: TRBJ2-7; CDR3aa: CASSERRGTLYEQYF; CDR3nt: TGTGCCAGCAGCGAGAGGAGGGGAACCCTCTACGAGCAGTACTTC
v_gene: TRBV5-6; d_gene: -; abundance: -; j_gene: TRBJ2-1; CDR3aa: CASSRPGVGEQFF; CDR3nt: TGTGCCAGCAGCCGACCCGGAGTAGGCGAGCAGTTCTTC
v_gene: TRBV5-1; d_gene: -; abundance: -; j_gene: TRBJ2-7; CDR3aa: CASSLVGGPTYEQYF; CDR3nt: TGCGCCAGCAGCTTGGTTGGGGGACCCACCTACGAGCAGTACTTC
v_gene: TRBV30; d_gene: -; abundance: many; j_gene: TRBJ2-7; CDR3aa: CATEGAGYEQYF; CDR3nt: TGTGCCACCGAGGGAGCGGGTTACGAGCAGTACTTC
v_gene: TRBV23-1; d_gene: -; abundance: -; j_gene: TRBJ1-5; CDR3aa: CASSQSRDCRLCNQPQHF; CDR3nt: TGCGCCAGCAGTCAATCAAGAGATTGCAGGCTCTGCAATCAGCCCCAGCATTTT
v_gene: TRBV10-3; d_gene: -; abundance: -; j_gene: TRBJ1-2; CDR3aa: CAISEGQYANYGYTF; CDR3nt: TGTGCCATCAGTGAGGGGCAGTACGCTAACTATGGCTACACCTTC
v_gene: TRBV5-4; d_gene: TRBD2; abundance: -; j_gene: TRBJ2-1; CDR3aa: CASSAGLDYNEQFF; CDR3nt: TGTGCCAGCAGCGCGGGACTAGATTACAATGAGCAGTTCTTC
v_gene: TRBV7-9; d_gene: -; abundance: -; j_gene: TRBJ2-7; CDR3aa: CASSSGRQAMGDEQYF; CDR3nt: TGTGCCAGCAGCTCGGGTCGACAGGCAATGGGAGACGAGCAGTACTTC
v_gene: TRBV28; d_gene: -; abundance: -; j_gene: TRBJ2-7; CDR3aa: CASLRQAPGEQYF; CDR3nt: TGTGCCAGCCTTCGACAGGCCCCGGGGGAGCAGTACTTC
v_gene: TRBV11-3; d_gene: -; abundance: few; j_gene: TRBJ2-6; CDR3aa: CASSGGVGANVLTF; CDR3nt: TGTGCCAGCAGCGGCGGTGTGGGGGCCAACGTCCTGACTTTC
v_gene: TRBV21-1; d_gene: -; abundance: -; j_gene: TRBJ2-4; CDR3aa: CASSFRTAGVLAKNIQYF; CDR3nt: TGTGCCAGCAGCTTTCGGACAGCTGGGGTGCTAGCCAAAAACATTCAGTACTTC
v_gene: TRBV4-2; d_gene: -; abundance: -; j_gene: TRBJ2-6; CDR3aa: CASSPQAGANVLTF; CDR3nt: TGTGCCAGCAGCCCACAAGCTGGGGCCAACGTCCTGACTTTC
v_gene: TRBV30; d_gene: TRBD1; abundance: -; j_gene: TRBJ1-2; CDR3aa: CAWSTQGADGYTF; CDR3nt: TGTGCCTGGAGTACTCAGGGGGCCGATGGCTACACCTTC
v_gene: TRBV19; d_gene: -; abundance: -; j_gene: TRBJ2-1; CDR3aa: CASSIGGAYNEQFF; CDR3nt: TGTGCCAGTAGTATAGGGGGGGCCTACAATGAGCAGTTCTTC
v_gene: TRBV7-2; d_gene: -; abundance: -; j_gene: TRBJ2-7; CDR3aa: CASSFVDRNEQYF; CDR3nt: TGTGCCAGCAGCTTCGTGGACAGAAACGAGCAGTACTTC
v_gene: TRBV5-4; d_gene: TRBD2; abundance: -; j_gene: TRBJ2-7; CDR3aa: CASSTGLANYEQYF; CDR3nt: TGTGCCAGCAGCACGGGACTAGCAAACTACGAGCAGTACTTC
v_gene: TRBV6-1; d_gene: -; abundance: -; j_gene: TRBJ1-2; CDR3aa: CASSPGTDYGYTF; CDR3nt: TGTGCCAGCAGTCCCGGGACGGATTATGGCTACACCTTC
v_gene: TRBV7-2; d_gene: -; abundance: -; j_gene: TRBJ1-3; CDR3aa: CASSLTKMGGNTIYF; CDR3nt: TGTGCCAGCAGTTTAACCAAAATGGGGGGAAACACCATATATTTT
v_gene: TRBV7-2; d_gene: -; abundance: few; j_gene: TRBJ2-2; CDR3aa: CASNQGGAAGELFF; CDR3nt: TGTGCCAGCAACCAGGGGGGGGCCGCCGGGGAGCTGTTTTTT
v_gene: TRBV6-6; d_gene: TRBD2; abundance: -; j_gene: TRBJ2-1; CDR3aa: CASSYGTSGKDEQFF; CDR3nt: TGTGCCAGCAGTTATGGGACTAGCGGGAAGGATGAGCAGTTCTTC
v_gene: TRBV9; d_gene: -; abundance: -; j_gene: TRBJ1-3; CDR3aa: CASSVVGGPISGNTIYF; CDR3nt: TGTGCCAGCAGCGTAGTTGGAGGTCCAATCTCTGGAAACACCATATATTTT
v_gene: TRBV2; d_gene: TRBD1; abundance: -; j_gene: TRBJ2-7; CDR3aa: CASSPGGYEQYF; CDR3nt: TGTGCCAGCAGCCCAGGGGGCTACGAGCAGTACTTC
v_gene: TRBV2; d_gene: TRBD2; abundance: once; j_gene: TRBJ2-2; CDR3aa: CASSEFLGLAGVSTGELFF; CDR3nt: TGTGCCAGCAGTGAGTTTCTCGGACTAGCGGGGGTGAGCACCGGGGAGCTGTTTTTT
v_gene: TRBV15; d_gene: TRBD1; abundance: -; j_gene: TRBJ2-5; CDR3aa: CATSRRETGGQETQYF; CDR3nt: TGTGCCACCAGCAGACGGGAGACAGGGGGGCAAGAGACCCAGTACTTC
v_gene: TRBV19; d_gene: -; abundance: -; j_gene: TRBJ2-3; CDR3aa: CASSKRLGGRSDTQYF; CDR3nt: TGTGCCAGTAGTAAACGACTGGGGGGTCGTTCGGATACGCAGTATTTT
v_gene: TRBV27; d_gene: TRBD2; abundance: once; j_gene: TRBJ2-2; CDR3aa: CASSSPRLAGYTGELFF; CDR3nt: TGTGCCAGCAGTTCTCCCCGACTAGCGGGTTACACCGGGGAGCTGTTTTTT
v_gene: TRBV5-1; d_gene: -; abundance: -; j_gene: TRBJ1-2; CDR3aa: CASSLAELYTGRDYGYTF; CDR3nt: TGCGCCAGCAGCTTGGCTGAACTCTACACGGGGCGAGACTATGGCTACACCTTC
v_gene: TRBV5-1; d_gene: TRBD2; abundance: -; j_gene: TRBJ2-1; CDR3aa: CASSFGGASSYNEQFF; CDR3nt: TGCGCCAGCAGCTTCGGGGGGGCGAGCTCCTACAATGAGCAGTTCTTC
v_gene: TRBV5-4; d_gene: -; abundance: -; j_gene: TRBJ2-7; CDR3aa: CASSSGTDGSYEQYF; CDR3nt: TGTGCCAGCAGCTCTGGAACGGACGGGTCCTACGAGCAGTACTTC
v_gene: TRBV7-6; d_gene: -; abundance: -; j_gene: TRBJ2-3; CDR3aa: CASREEGGTQYF; CDR3nt: TGTGCCAGCAGGGAAGAGGGGGGCACGCAGTATTTT
v_gene: TRBV19; d_gene: TRBD2; abundance: -; j_gene: TRBJ2-7; CDR3aa: CASSIAGGSYEQYF; CDR3nt: TGTGCCAGTAGTATAGCGGGAGGAAGCTACGAGCAGTACTTC
v_gene: TRBV12-5; d_gene: -; abundance: -; j_gene: TRBJ1-5; CDR3aa: CASGITPRVPNQPQHF; CDR3nt: TGTGCTAGTGGTATTACCCCCAGGGTCCCTAATCAGCCCCAGCATTTT
v_gene: TRBV29-1; d_gene: -; abundance: -; j_gene: TRBJ1-2; CDR3aa: CSVDLTQGDYGYTF; CDR3nt: TGCAGCGTTGACCTGACACAGGGAGACTATGGCTACACCTTC
v_gene: TRBV2; d_gene: -; abundance: -; j_gene: TRBJ2-2; CDR3aa: CASETGGGELFF; CDR3nt: TGTGCCAGTGAGACGGGTGGCGGGGAGCTGTTTTTT
v_gene: TRBV25-1; d_gene: TRBD1; abundance: -; j_gene: TRBJ1-6; CDR3aa: CASSVTGDSNSPLHF; CDR3nt: TGTGCCAGCAGTGTTACAGGGGATAGTAATTCACCCCTCCACTTT
v_gene: TRBV19; d_gene: TRBD2; abundance: -; j_gene: TRBJ2-3; CDR3aa: CASWAGLAIDTQYF; CDR3nt: TGTGCCAGTTGGGCGGGACTAGCGATAGATACGCAGTATTTT
v_gene: TRBV10-3; d_gene: TRBD1; abundance: -; j_gene: TRBJ1-1; CDR3aa: CAISGPQGVTEAFF; CDR3nt: TGTGCCATCAGTGGGCCACAGGGGGTCACTGAAGCTTTCTTT
v_gene: TRBV5-6; d_gene: -; abundance: once; j_gene: TRBJ1-2; CDR3aa: CASSRGVPLGGYTF; CDR3nt: TGTGCCAGCAGCAGGGGGGTTCCCCTCGGGGGCTACACCTTC
v_gene: TRBV30; d_gene: -; abundance: -; j_gene: TRBJ1-1; CDR3aa: CAWGKGRDTEAFF; CDR3nt: TGTGCCTGGGGAAAGGGTAGGGACACTGAAGCTTTCTTT
v_gene: TRBV2; d_gene: -; abundance: -; j_gene: TRBJ1-4; CDR3aa: CASLYTTNEKLFF; CDR3nt: TGTGCCAGCCTGTACACAACTAATGAAAAACTGTTTTTT
v_gene: TRBV5-1; d_gene: TRBD2; abundance: once; j_gene: TRBJ2-7; CDR3aa: CASSPGGTNSYEQYF; CDR3nt: TGCGCCAGCAGCCCGGGAGGGACGAACTCCTACGAGCAGTACTTC
v_gene: TRBV7-2; d_gene: -; abundance: -; j_gene: TRBJ2-7; CDR3aa: CASSPATERAKYEQYF; CDR3nt: TGTGCCAGCAGCCCAGCAACGGAACGAGCGAAATACGAGCAGTACTTC
v_gene: TRBV6-5; d_gene: TRBD1; abundance: -; j_gene: TRBJ2-1; CDR3aa: CASSIGTAGGDEQFF; CDR3nt: TGTGCCAGCAGTATCGGGACAGCTGGGGGTGATGAGCAGTTCTTC
v_gene: TRBV10-3; d_gene: -; abundance: -; j_gene: TRBJ2-1; CDR3aa: CAISDNLRGNEQFF; CDR3nt: TGTGCCATCAGTGATAACTTGCGGGGCAATGAGCAGTTCTTC
v_gene: TRBV11-3; d_gene: TRBD1; abundance: once; j_gene: TRBJ2-2; CDR3aa: CASSLVGTANTGELFF; CDR3nt: TGTGCCAGCAGCTTAGTGGGGACAGCGAACACCGGGGAGCTGTTTTTT
v_gene: TRBV23-1; d_gene: TRBD2; abundance: few; j_gene: TRBJ2-3; CDR3aa: CASSPSGTSRSSTDTQYF; CDR3nt: TGCGCCAGCAGTCCTTCCGGGACTAGCCGTTCTAGCACAGATACGCAGTATTTT